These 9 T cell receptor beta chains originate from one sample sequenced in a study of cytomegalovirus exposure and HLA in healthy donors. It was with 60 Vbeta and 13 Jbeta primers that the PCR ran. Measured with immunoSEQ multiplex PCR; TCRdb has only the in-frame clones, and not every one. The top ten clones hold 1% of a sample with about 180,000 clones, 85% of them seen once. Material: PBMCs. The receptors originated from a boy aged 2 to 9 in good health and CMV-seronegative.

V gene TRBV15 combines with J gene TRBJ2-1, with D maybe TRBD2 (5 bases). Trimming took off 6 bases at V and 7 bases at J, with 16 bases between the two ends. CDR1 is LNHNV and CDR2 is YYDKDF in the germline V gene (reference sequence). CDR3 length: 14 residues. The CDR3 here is CATRSGPAWNEQFF. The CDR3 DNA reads TGTGCCACCAGGAGCGGACCCGCGTGGAATGAGCAGTTCTTC.

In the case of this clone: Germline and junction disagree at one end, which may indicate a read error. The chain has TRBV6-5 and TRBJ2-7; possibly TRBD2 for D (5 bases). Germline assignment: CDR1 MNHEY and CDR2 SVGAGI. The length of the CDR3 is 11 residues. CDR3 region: CASSPGAGLVF. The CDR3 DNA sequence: TGTGCCAGCAGCCCCGGTGCAGGACTCGTCTTC.

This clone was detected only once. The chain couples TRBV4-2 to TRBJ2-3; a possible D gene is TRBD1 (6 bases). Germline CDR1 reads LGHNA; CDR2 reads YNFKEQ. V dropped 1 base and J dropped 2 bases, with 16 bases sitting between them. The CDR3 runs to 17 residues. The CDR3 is CASSQGRSWGHTDTQYF. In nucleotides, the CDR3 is TGTGCCAGCAGCCAAGGGAGGTCTTGGGGGCACACAGATACGCAGTATTTT.

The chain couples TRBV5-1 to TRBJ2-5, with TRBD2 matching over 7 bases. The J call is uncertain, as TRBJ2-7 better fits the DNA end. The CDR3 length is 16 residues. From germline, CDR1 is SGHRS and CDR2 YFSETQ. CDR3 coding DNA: TGCGCCAGCAGCTTGGTAACTGGACTAGTATTCTACGAGCAGTACTTC. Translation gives CASSLVTGLVFYEQYF.

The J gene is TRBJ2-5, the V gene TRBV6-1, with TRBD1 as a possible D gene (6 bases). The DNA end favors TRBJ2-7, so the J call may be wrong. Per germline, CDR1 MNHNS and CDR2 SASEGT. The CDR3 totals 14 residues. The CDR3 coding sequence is TGTGCCAGCAGTGACGGGACATTGAGCTACGAGCAGTACTTC. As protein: CASSDGTLSYEQYF.

The CDR3 DNA reads TGCGCCAGCAGCCCAGGGACAGCGGAGAGATCCTACAATGAGCAGTTCTTC. This sequence encodes CASSPGTAERSYNEQFF. The chain links TRBV5-1 to TRBJ2-1; 7 nucleotides align to TRBD1. J lost 1 base, V lost 4 bases, and 11 bases had no gene match. Germline assignment: CDR1 SGHRS and CDR2 YFSETQ. CDR3 length: 17 residues.

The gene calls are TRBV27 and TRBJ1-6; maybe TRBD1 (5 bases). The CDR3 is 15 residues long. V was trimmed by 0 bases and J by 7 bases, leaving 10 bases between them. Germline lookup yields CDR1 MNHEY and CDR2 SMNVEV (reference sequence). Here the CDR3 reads CASSLSGRGNSPLHF. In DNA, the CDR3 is TGTGCCAGCAGTTTATCGGGGAGGGGAAATTCACCCCTCCACTTT.

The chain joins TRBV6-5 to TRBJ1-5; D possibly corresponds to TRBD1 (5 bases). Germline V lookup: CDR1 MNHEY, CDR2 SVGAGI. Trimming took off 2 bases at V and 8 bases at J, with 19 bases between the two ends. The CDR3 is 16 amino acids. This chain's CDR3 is CASSYQTPRGGEPQHF. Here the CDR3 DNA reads TGTGCCAGCAGTTACCAGACCCCACGAGGAGGGGAGCCCCAGCATTTT.

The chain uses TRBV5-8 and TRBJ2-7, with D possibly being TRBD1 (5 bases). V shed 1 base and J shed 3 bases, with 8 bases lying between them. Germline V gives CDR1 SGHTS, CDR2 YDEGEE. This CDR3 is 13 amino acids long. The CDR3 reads CASSLQGGYEQYV. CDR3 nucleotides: TGTGCCAGCAGCTTGCAGGGTGGCTACGAGCAGTACGTC.